Included here is one TCR beta chain sequence, with context. Its antigen is undetermined. These data originate in a study of early T cells in non-severe SARS-CoV-2 infection. Study context: The authors sequenced bulk RNA from unsorted whole blood, leaving chains unpaired. Study results and limitations: Sequences matched to VDJdb favored anti-spike CD8 responses, while private and CD4 specificities were missed.

Researchers tagged individual cDNA molecules with unique molecular identifiers. Via MiXCR, TCRdb re-called the 5' RACE reads, giving one row per CDR3 protein. The table has around 82,000 distinct CDR3 sequences, roughly 15% seen once. Sequencing was performed on whole blood. The clonotype comes from an adult who was a healthcare worker with PCR-confirmed SARS-CoV-2 infection or an uninfected control (not recorded which).

The CDR3 reads CARSLPQGRNTEAFF. CDR3 nucleotides: TGTGCCAGAAGCCTACCACAGGGGCGGAACACTGAAGCTTTCTTT. This chain joins TRBV5-3 and TRBJ1-1; 7 positions agree with TRBD1. TRBV5-3 is sorted into the ORF group, with uncertain function. The J segment lost 1 base and the V segment lost 4 bases, leaving 7 bases of the junction unmatched. The length of the CDR3 is 15 residues.